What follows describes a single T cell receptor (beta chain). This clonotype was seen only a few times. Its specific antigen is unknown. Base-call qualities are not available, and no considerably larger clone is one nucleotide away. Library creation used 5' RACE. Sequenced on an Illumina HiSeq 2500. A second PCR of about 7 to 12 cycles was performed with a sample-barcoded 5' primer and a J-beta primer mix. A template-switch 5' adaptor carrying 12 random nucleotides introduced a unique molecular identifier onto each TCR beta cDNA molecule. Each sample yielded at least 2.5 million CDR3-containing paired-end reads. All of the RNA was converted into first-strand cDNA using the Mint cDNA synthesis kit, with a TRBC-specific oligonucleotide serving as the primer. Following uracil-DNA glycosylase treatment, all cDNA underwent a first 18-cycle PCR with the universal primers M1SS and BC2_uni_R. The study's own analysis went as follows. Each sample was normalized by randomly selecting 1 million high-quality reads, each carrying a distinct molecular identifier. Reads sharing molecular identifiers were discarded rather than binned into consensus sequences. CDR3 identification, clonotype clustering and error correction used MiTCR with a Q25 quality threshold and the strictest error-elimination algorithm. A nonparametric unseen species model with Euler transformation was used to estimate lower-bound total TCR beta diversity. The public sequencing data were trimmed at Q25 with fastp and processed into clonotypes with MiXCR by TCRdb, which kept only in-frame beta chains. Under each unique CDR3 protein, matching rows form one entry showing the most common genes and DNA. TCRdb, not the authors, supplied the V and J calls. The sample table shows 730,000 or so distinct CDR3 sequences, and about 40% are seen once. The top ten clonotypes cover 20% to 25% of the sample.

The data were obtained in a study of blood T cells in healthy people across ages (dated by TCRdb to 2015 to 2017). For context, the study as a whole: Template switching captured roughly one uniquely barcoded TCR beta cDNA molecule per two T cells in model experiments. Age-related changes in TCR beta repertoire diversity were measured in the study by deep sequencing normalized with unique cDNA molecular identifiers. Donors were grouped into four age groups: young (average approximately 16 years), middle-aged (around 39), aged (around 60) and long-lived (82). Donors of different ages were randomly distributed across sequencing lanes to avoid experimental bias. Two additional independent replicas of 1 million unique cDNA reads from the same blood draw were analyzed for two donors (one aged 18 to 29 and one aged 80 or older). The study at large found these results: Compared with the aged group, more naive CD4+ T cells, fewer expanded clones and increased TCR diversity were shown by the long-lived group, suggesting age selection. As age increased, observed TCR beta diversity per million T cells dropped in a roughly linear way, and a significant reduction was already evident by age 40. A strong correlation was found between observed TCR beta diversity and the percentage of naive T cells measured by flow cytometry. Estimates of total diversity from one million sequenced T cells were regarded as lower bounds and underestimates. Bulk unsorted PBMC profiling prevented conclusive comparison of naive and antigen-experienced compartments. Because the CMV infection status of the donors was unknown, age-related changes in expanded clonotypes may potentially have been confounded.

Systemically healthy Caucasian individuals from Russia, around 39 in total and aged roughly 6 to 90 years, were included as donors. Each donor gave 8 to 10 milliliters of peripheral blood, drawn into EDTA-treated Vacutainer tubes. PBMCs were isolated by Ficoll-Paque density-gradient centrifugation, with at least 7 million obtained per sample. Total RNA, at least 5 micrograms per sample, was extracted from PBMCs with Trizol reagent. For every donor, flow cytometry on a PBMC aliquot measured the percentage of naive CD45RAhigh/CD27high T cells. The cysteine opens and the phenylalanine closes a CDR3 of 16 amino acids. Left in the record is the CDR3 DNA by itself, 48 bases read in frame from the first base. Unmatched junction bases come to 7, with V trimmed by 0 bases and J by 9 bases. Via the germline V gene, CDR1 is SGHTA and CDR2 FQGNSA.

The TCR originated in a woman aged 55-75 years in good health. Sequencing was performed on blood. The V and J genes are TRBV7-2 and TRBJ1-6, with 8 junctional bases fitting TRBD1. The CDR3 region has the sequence CASSLAKTGVGSPLHF. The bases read TGTGCCAGCAGCTTAGCGAAGACAGGGGTAGGTTCACCCCTCCACTTT.